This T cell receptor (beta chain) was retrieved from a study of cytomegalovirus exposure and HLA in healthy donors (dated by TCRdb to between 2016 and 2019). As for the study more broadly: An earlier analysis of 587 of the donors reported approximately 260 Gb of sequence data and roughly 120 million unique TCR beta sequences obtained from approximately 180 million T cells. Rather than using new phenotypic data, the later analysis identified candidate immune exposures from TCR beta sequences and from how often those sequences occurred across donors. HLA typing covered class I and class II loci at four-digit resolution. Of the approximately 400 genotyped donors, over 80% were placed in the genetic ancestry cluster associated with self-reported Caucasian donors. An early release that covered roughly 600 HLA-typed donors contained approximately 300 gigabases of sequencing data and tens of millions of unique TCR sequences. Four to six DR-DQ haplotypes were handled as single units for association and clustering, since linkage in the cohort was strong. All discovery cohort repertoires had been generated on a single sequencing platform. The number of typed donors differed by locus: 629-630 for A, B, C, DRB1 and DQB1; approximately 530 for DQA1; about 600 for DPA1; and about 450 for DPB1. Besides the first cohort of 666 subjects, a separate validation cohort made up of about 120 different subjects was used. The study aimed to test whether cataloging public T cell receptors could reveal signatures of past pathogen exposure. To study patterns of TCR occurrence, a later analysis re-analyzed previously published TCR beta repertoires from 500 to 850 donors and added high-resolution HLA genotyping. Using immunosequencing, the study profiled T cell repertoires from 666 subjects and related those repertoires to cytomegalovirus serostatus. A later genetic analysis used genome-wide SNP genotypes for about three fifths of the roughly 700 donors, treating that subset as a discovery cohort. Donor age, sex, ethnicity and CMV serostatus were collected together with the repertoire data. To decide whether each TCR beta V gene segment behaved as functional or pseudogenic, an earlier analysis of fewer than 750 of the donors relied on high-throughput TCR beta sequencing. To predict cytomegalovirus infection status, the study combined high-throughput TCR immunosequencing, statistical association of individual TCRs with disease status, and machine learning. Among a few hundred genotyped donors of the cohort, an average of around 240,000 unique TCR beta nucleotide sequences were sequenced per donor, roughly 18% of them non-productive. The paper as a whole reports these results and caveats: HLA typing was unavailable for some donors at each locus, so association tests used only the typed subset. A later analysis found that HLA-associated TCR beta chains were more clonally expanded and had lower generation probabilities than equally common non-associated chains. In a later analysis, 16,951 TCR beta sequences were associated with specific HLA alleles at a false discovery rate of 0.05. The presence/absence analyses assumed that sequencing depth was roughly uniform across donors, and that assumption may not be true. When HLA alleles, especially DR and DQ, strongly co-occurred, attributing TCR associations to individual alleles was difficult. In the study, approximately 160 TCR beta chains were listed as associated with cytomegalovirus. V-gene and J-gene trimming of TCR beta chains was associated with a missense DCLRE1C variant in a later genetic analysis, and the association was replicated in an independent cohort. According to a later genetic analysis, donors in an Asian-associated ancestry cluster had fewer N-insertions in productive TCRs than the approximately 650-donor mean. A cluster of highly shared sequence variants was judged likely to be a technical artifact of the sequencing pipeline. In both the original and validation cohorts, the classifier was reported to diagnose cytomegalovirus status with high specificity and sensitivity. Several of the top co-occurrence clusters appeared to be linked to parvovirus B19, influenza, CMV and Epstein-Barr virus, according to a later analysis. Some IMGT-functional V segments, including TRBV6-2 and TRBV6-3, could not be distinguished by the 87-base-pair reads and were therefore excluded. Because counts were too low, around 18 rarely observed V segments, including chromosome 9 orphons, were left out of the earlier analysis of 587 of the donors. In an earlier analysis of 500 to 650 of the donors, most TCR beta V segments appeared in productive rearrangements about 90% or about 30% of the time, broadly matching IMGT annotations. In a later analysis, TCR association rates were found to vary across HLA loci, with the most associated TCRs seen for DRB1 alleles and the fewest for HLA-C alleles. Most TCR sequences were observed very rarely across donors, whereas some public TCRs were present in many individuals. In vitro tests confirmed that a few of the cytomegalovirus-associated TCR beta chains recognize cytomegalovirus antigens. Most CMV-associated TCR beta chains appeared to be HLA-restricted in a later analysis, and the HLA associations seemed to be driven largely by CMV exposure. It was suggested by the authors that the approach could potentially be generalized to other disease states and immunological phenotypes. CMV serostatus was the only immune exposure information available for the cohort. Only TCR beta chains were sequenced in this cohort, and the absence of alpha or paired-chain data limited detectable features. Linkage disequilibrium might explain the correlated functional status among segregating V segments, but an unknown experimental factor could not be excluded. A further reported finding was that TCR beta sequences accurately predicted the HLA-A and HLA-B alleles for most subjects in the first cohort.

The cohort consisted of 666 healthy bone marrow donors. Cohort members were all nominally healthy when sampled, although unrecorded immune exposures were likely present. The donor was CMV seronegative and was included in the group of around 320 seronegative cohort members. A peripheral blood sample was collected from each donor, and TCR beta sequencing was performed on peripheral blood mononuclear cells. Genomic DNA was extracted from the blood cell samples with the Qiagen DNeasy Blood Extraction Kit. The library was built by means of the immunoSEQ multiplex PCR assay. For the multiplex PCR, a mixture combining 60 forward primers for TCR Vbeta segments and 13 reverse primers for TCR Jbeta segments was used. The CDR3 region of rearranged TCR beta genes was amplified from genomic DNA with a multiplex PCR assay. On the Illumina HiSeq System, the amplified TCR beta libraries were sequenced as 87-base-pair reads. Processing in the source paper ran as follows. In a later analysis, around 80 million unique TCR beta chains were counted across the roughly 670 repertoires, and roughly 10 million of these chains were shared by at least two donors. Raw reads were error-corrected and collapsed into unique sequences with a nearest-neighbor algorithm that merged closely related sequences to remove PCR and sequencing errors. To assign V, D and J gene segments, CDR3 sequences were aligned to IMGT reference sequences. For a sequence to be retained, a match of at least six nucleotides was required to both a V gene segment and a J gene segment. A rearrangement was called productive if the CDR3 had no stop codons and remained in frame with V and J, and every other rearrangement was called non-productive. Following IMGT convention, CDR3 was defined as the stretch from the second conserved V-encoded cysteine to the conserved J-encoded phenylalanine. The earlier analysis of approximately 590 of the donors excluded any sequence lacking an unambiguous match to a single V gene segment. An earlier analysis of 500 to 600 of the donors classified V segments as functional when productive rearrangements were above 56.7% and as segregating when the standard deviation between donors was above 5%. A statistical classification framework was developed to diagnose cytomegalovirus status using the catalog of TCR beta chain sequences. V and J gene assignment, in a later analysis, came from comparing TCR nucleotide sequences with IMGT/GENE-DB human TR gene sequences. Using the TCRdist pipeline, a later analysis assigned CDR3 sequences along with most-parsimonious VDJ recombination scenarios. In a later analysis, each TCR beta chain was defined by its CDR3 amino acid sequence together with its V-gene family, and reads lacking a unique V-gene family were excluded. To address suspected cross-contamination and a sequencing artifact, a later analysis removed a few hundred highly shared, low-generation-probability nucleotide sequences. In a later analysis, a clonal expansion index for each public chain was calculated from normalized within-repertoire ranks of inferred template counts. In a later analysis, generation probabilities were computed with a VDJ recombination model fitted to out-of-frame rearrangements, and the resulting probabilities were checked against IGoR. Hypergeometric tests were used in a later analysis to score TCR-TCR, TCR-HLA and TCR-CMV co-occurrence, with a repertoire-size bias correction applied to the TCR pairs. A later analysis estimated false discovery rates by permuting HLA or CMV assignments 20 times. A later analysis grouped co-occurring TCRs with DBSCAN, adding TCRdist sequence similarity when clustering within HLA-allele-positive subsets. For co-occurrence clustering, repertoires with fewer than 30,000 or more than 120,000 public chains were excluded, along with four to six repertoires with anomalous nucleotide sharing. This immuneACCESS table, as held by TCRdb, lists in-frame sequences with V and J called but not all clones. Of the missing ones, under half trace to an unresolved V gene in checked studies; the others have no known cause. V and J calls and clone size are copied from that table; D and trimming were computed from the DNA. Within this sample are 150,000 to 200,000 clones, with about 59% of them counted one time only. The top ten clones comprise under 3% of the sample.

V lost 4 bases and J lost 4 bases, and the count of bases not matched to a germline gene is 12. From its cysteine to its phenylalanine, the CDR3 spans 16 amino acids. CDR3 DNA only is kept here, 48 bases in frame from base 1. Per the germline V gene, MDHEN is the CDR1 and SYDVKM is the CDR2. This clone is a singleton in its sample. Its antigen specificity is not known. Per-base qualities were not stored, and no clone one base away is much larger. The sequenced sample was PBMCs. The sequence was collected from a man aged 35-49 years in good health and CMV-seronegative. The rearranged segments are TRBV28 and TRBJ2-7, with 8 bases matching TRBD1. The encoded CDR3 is CASSYQPGQDIYEQYF. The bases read TGTGCCAGCAGTTACCAGCCGGGACAGGATATTTACGAGCAGTACTTC.